These 2 T cell receptor beta chains came from one sample sequenced in a study of T cells after posttransplantation cyclophosphamide (dated by TCRdb to 2016 to 2017). Library generation was performed with the immunoSEQ multiplex PCR assay. TCRdb mirrors the immuneACCESS table, restricted to in-frame sequences. Some clones are absent from its copies; in checked studies, under half trace to an unresolved V gene, and the reason for the others is unknown. In this sample the table shows about 50,000 clones, 94% of which occur a single time. The ten most abundant clones make up 2.5% to 3% of the sample. Sequencing was carried out using PBMCs. The receptors stem from a woman between 25 and 40 years old in good health and a related stem cell transplant donor.

V usage is TRBV6-1 and J usage is TRBJ1-4; D is unresolved. Trimming left V 2 bases short and J 0 bases short, with 7 bases between. In germline, CDR1 is MNHNS, CDR2 SASEGT. This CDR3 has 15 amino acids. DNA for the CDR3: TGTGCCAGCAGTGAAACGGGGACAACTAATGAAAAACTGTTTTTT. This gives the protein CASSETGTTNEKLFF.

V and J are TRBV5-1 and TRBJ2-1; possible D gene TRBD1, 5 bases. Per germline, CDR1 SGHRS and CDR2 YFSETQ. The CDR3 length is 14 residues. The V gene lost 4 bases and the J gene lost 5 bases, with 13 bases spanning the gap. CDR3 nucleotides: TGCGCCAGCAGCGACAGCCCCGGAGACAATGAGCAGTTCTTC. It specifies CASSDSPGDNEQFF.